The 11 T cell receptor beta chains below were found in one sample sequenced in a study of breast tumors, draining lymph nodes, adjacent tissues (dated by TCRdb to 2016 to 2017). Library generation was performed with multiplex PCR. Sequencing relied on an Illumina HiSeq 2000. TCRdb passed the public sequencing reads through fastp at Q25 and MiXCR, retaining productive beta sequences. For every CDR3 protein sequence, its rows merge into one entry that carries the most common genes and DNA. This sample gives about 63,000 distinct CDR3 sequences in total; 45% to 60% of them show up just once. Roughly 20% of the sample goes to the ten largest clones. Sample: breast tumor tissue. The receptors come from a female donor with breast cancer. Some clones in this sample may be carry-over from other donors' samples.

This clonotype is judged medium-sized (0.01 to 0.1%). The chain recombines TRBV7-6 with TRBJ2-7, with unresolved D. Per the germline V gene, CDR1 is SGHVS and CDR2 is FNYEAQ. The CDR3 runs 13 residues. The ends were cut back, 3 bases at V and 3 bases at J, with 9 bases in the middle. The CDR3 sequence is CASSFGGYYEQYF. As DNA, the CDR3 is TGTGCCAGCAGCTTTGGTGGGTACTACGAGCAGTACTTC.

This clonotype was found once. This chain joins TRBV6-1 and TRBJ2-3; TRBD2 agrees at 7 bases. V gave up 2 bases and J gave up 2 bases; unmatched junction bases: 4. The CDR3 has 15 amino acids. The germline V gene encodes CDR1 MNHNS and CDR2 SASEGT. The CDR3 DNA reads as TGTGCCAGCAGTGAATGGGGACTACTCACAGATACGCAGTATTTT. This translates into CASSEWGLLTDTQYF.

This clonotype was detected ten times or more. DNA for the CDR3: TGTGCCTGGAGTTGGCAGCGAAACTATGGCTACACCTTC. Its protein is CAWSWQRNYGYTF. The chain has TRBV30 and TRBJ1-2; D ambiguous. Per germline, CDR1 GTSNPN and CDR2 SVGIG (reference sequence). Trimming took off 2 bases at V and 2 bases at J, with 9 bases between the two ends. The CDR3 is 13 amino acids.

This clonotype was detected ten times or more. The chain carries TRBV4-1 and TRBJ1-5; TRBD1 matches 7 bases. This CDR3 comprises 17 residues. Unmatched junction bases numbered 11, after V lost 2 bases and J lost 4 bases. CDR1 MGHRA and CDR2 YSYEKL come from the germline V gene. CDR3 bases: TGCGCCAGCAGCCAAAGGCCGCGGGCAGGGGGTAATCAGCCCCAGCATTTT. Amino acids: CASSQRPRAGGNQPQHF.

This clonotype has just a few counts. The V gene is TRBV6-5, the J gene TRBJ2-1, with TRBD2 matching 7 bases. The CDR3 contains 14 residues. The ends lost 5 bases at V and 6 bases at J; junction bases unmatched: 7. The germline V gene has CDR1 MNHEY and CDR2 SVGAGI. The DNA for the CDR3 is TGTGCCAGCAGTCACGACTGGGGGGGCAATGAGCAGTTCTTC. Translated, it gives CASSHDWGGNEQFF.

A few counts support this clonotype. V and J are TRBV14 and TRBJ1-2, with unresolved D. V lost 0 bases and J 3 bases, leaving 8 bases between the germline ends. Germline values: CDR1 SGHDN, CDR2 FVKESK. The CDR3 covers 14 residues. In nucleotides, the CDR3 is TGTGCCAGCAGCCAAGATTGGGGTGACTATGGCTACACCTTC. The encoded protein is CASSQDWGDYGYTF. The full variable domain, with the rest looked up from reference TRBV14 and TRBJ1-2, is EAGVTQFPSHSVIEKGQTVTLRCDPISGHDNLYWYRRVMGKEIKFLLHFVKESKQDESGMPNNRFLAERTGGTYSTLKVQPAELEDSGVYFCASSQDWGDYGYTFGSGTRLTVV.

This clonotype showed up just a few times. The rearrangement joins TRBV24-1 to TRBJ1-2; D ambiguous. CDR1 is KGHDR, CDR2 SFDVKD, per germline. V was clipped by 3 bases and J by 3 bases, with 4 bases between them. There are 12 residues in the CDR3. CDR3 bases: TGTGCCACCAGTGATCGGGACTATGGCTACACCTTC. As protein: CATSDRDYGYTF.

There are many counts of this clonotype. A much larger clone lies one base from this, so it may be a read error. The chain is built from TRBV11-2 and TRBJ2-7; maybe TRBD2 (6 bases). The CDR3 has 15 residues. V lost 1 base and J lost 2, with 12 bases in between. The germline V gene has CDR1 SGHAT and CDR2 FQNNGV. The CDR3 DNA is TGTGCCAGCAGCTTAGTCCAGCGGGCACCCTACGAGCAGTACTTC. Its translation is CASSLVQRAPYEQYF.

This clonotype appeared once. The chain combines TRBV6-2 or TRBV6-3 with TRBJ2-1; TRBD2 matches 11 bases. The CDR3 is made up of 15 amino acids. The germline V gene encodes CDR1 MNHEY and CDR2 SVGEGT. J gave up 4 bases and V 4 bases, and 3 bases lay outside the gene matches. DNA of the CDR3: TGTGCCAGCAGTTTGGGGACTAGCGGTTACAATGAGCAGTTCTTC. Translated: CASSLGTSGYNEQFF.

The sample holds one count of this clonotype. This rearrangement joins TRBV29-1 to TRBJ2-1, with D possibly called TRBD1 or TRBD2 (5 bases each). V dropped 4 bases and J dropped 2 bases, with 9 bases sitting between them. The length of the CDR3 is 13 residues. The germline CDR1 and CDR2 sequences are SQVTM and ANQGSEA. Written as DNA, the CDR3 is TGCAGCGTTGGGGGGAGCACCTACAATGAGCAGTTCTTC. This encodes CSVGGSTYNEQFF.

This clonotype turned up a few times. This may stem from a read error, because a much larger clone lies one nucleotide away. The gene calls are TRBV9 and TRBJ2-3; D is uncertain. Germline lookup yields CDR1 SGDLS and CDR2 YYNGEE. The CDR3 runs 15 residues. The CDR3 nucleotides are TGTGCCAGCAGCGCCCTGGACCACCCCACAGATACGCCGTATTTT. It codes for CASSALDHPTDTPYF.